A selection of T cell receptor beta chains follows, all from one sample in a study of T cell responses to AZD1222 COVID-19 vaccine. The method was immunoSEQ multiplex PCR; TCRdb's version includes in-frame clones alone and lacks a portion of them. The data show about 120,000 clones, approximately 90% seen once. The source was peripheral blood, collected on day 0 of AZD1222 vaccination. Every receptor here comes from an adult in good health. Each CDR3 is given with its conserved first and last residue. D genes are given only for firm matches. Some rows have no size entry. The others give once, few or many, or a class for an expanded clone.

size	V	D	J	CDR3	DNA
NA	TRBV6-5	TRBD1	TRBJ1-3	CASSYSRTGVGNTIYF	TGTGCCAGCAGTTATAGCAGGACAGGGGTCGGAAACACCATATATTTT
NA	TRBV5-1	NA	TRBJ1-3	CASSFGRSSGNTIYF	TGCGCCAGCAGCTTCGGACGGAGCTCTGGAAACACCATATATTTT
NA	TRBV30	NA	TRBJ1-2	CAWSVPGGYTF	TGTGCCTGGAGTGTACCAGGGGGCTACACCTTC
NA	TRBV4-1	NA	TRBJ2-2	CASSQDLGTGELFF	TGCGCCAGCAGCCAAGATCTCGGAACCGGGGAGCTGTTTTTT
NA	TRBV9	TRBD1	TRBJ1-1	CASSVEGTGKSEAFF	TGTGCCAGCAGCGTAGAGGGGACAGGGAAGTCTGAAGCTTTCTTT
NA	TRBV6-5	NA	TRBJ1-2	CASSLINYGYTF	TGTGCCAGCAGTTTGATCAACTATGGCTACACCTTC
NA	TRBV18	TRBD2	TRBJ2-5	CASSPSGRGQETQYF	TGTGCCAGCTCACCATCCGGGAGGGGACAAGAGACCCAGTACTTC
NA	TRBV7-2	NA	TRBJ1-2	CASSLEHRQRGYTF	TGTGCCAGCAGCTTGGAACACAGGCAAAGGGGCTACACCTTC
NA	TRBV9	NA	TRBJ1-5	CASSGGGFNQPQHF	TGTGCCAGCAGTGGTGGGGGGTTCAATCAGCCCCAGCATTTT
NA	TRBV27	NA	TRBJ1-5	CASSLGAGWRQPQHF	TGTGCCAGCAGTTTAGGGGCAGGGTGGCGTCAGCCCCAGCATTTT
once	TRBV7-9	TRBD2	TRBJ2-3	CASSLGAGAVDTQYF	TGTGCCAGCAGCTTAGGAGCGGGGGCTGTAGATACGCAGTATTTT
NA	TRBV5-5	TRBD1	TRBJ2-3	CASSSGTGGLDTQYF	TGTGCCAGCAGCTCCGGGACAGGGGGCTTGGATACGCAGTATTTT
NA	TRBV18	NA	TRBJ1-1	CASSPILRDTEAFF	TGTGCCAGCTCACCAATTTTACGGGACACTGAAGCTTTCTTT
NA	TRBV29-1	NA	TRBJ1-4	CSALTGEKLFF	TGCAGTGCCCTGACCGGGGAAAAACTGTTTTTT
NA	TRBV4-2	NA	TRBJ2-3	CASSLLGGGGQTDTQYF	TGTGCCAGCAGCCTCCTAGGGGGCGGGGGGCAGACAGATACGCAGTATTTT
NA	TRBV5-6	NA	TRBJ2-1	CASSLLQNNEQFF	TGTGCCAGCAGCTTGTTACAGAACAATGAGCAGTTCTTC
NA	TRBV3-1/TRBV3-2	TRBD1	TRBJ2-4	CASSNRDRGSNIQYF	TGTGCCAGCAGCAATCGGGACAGGGGGTCCAACATTCAGTACTTC
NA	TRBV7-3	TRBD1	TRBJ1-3	CASSLGQGNTIYF	TGTGCCAGCAGCTTGGGACAGGGAAACACCATATATTTT
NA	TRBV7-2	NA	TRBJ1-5	CASSPWNQPQHF	TGTGCCAGCAGCCCTTGGAATCAGCCCCAGCATTTT
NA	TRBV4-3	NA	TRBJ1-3	CASSPESSGNTIYF	TGCGCCAGCAGCCCAGAGAGCTCTGGAAACACCATATATTTT
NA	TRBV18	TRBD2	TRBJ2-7	CASSPPGLGSYEQYF	TGTGCCAGCTCACCACCCGGACTAGGCTCCTACGAGCAGTACTTC
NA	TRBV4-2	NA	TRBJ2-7	CASGQGESYEQYF	TGTGCCAGCGGGCAGGGTGAATCCTACGAGCAGTACTTC
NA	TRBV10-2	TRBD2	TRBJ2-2	CASTIAGTYTGELFF	TGCGCCAGCACAATAGCGGGAACTTACACCGGGGAGCTGTTTTTT
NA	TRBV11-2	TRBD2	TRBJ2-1	CASSLFDPAGGLSGEQFF	TGTGCCAGCAGCTTATTTGATCCAGCGGGGGGTCTGTCGGGTGAGCAGTTCTTC
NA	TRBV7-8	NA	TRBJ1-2	CASSFATTQPLGGYTF	TGTGCCAGCAGCTTCGCGACGACCCAGCCTTTAGGAGGCTACACCTTC